Listed below are T cell receptor beta chains from one sample, sequenced in a study of T-cell reconstitution after alpha-beta-depleted transplantation in children. TCRdb independently ran MiXCR on the PCR reads; one entry per CDR3 protein. Among about 540,000 distinct CDR3 sequences listed, about 16% were seen once. The sample here was PBMCs from the stem cell graft donor, taken from the stem cell graft. These receptors were taken from a human donor who donated a stem cell graft to a child with acute lymphoblastic leukemia. Both conserved end residues are part of each CDR3. Fields, in order: clone size, J gene, D gene, V gene, CDR3 DNA, CDR3 protein. The D gene is left open where the match is weak. Clone size appears in some rows only: once, few, many, or a class for an expanded clone.

size: NA
J: TRBJ1-1
D: NA
V: TRBV5-1
DNA: TGCGCCAGTTCAGACACCCCAGGCGCTGAAGCTTTCTTT
CDR3: CASSDTPGAEAFF

size: few
J: TRBJ2-1
D: TRBD2
V: TRBV29-1
DNA: TGCAGCGTCCTCGGACTAGCCAGAGAGCAGTTCTTC
CDR3: CSVLGLAREQFF

size: NA
J: TRBJ2-1
D: NA
V: TRBV12-3/TRBV12-4
DNA: TGTGCCAGCAGTCCCAAAGCGGTCTACAATGAGCAGTTCTTC
CDR3: CASSPKAVYNEQFF

size: NA
J: TRBJ1-2
D: NA
V: TRBV6-1
DNA: TGTGCCAGCAGTGAAGCGGATGTAGGGGGACGGCCCCGGGGTGGCTACACCTTC
CDR3: CASSEADVGGRPRGGYTF

size: NA
J: TRBJ2-7
D: NA
V: TRBV20-1
DNA: TGCAGTGCTAGAAGGAGGGCTCAATACGAGCAGTACTTC
CDR3: CSARRRAQYEQYF

size: few
J: TRBJ2-1
D: TRBD2
V: TRBV11-2
DNA: TGTGCCAGCAGCTCAGCGGGAGGGCCCTACAATGAGCAGTTCTTC
CDR3: CASSSAGGPYNEQFF

size: NA
J: TRBJ2-3
D: TRBD1
V: TRBV6-1
DNA: TGTGCCAGCAGTCAAGGGACAGAAGCCCAAGTAGGCGCAGATACGCAGTATTTT
CDR3: CASSQGTEAQVGADTQYF

size: few
J: TRBJ2-3
D: NA
V: TRBV5-1
DNA: TGCGCCAGCAGCCTGGACACCTACACAGATACGCAGTATTTT
CDR3: CASSLDTYTDTQYF

size: once
J: TRBJ1-5
D: NA
V: TRBV5-1
DNA: TGCGCCAGCAGCCCGGACGGTCTCTCGCCCCAGCATTTT
CDR3: CASSPDGLSPQHF

size: NA
J: TRBJ2-3
D: TRBD1
V: TRBV24-1
DNA: TGTGCCACCAGTGAGGGACAGTACACAGATACGCAGTATTTT
CDR3: CATSEGQYTDTQYF

size: few
J: TRBJ2-1
D: NA
V: TRBV23-1
DNA: TGCGCCAGCACCTCGCTGGACGTGTATGAGCAGTTCTTC
CDR3: CASTSLDVYEQFF